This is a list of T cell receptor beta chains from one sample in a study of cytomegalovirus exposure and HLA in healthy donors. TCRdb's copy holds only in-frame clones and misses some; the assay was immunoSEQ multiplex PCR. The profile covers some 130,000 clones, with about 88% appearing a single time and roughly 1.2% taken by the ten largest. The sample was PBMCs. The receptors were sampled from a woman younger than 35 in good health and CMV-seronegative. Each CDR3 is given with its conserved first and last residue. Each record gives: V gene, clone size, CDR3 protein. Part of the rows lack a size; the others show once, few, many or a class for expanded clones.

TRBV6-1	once	CASTSLGAVRAFF
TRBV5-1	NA	CASSPTGSSGNTIYF
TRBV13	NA	CASSARGAGEQYF
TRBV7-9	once	CASSLRVLAGAADTQYF
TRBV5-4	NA	CASSWATGGHYGYTF
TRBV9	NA	CASSVLSGGAYETQYF
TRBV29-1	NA	CSVEGAGGTEAFF
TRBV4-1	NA	CASSQYITGTAQDEQYF
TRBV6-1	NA	CASSFPRQEETQYF
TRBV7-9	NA	CASSPGITDTQYF
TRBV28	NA	CASTLWAGQNQPQHF
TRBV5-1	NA	CASASSNEQFF
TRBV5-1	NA	CASSFGSKQGALPEAFF
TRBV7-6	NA	CASSLSGTENSPLHF
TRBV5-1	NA	CASRLGQPFQWDTEAFF
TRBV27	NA	CASSLEDSTYNSPLHF
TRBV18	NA	CASSRKGEITEAFF
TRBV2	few	CASGHNQPQHF
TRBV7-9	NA	CASSPRGGINNEQFF
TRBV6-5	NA	CASSLREYYGYTF
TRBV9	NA	CASSVRGGGYTF
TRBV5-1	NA	CASSFTGGEGYEQYF
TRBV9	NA	CASSTGLAGTTDTQYF
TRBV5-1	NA	CASSSLGQAYEQYF
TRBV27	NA	CASSSTGGFYEQYF
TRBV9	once	CASSAPGLLYNEQFF
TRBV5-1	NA	CATRGQQNTGELFF
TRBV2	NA	CASRGRGTGNTGELFF
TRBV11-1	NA	CASSSGTGANQPQHF
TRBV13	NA	CASSTQDNEQFF
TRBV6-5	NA	CASSGQGTPDTQYF
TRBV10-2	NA	CASSASGGAHNEQFF
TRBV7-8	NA	CASSFQAGTYEQYF
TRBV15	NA	CATSPDNQNYGYTF
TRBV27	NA	CASRRQENYEQYF
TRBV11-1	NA	CASSSSGGDQYTQYF
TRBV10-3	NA	CAISGSITMNTEAFF
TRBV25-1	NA	CASSEVGGGQPQHF
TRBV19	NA	CADQPPLAGERGKTQYF
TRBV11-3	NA	CASSARGSTDTQYF
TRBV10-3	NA	CAISESGGSSGNTIYF
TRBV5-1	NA	CASSLETTSYNEQFF
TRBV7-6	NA	CASSLESARNNEQFF
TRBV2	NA	CASSWREERQPQHF
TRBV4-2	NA	CASSQVAGLAGTDTQYF
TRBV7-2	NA	CASSLDSGATQYF
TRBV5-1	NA	CASSTEALNEQFF
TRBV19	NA	CASSISQNTEAFF
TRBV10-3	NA	CAIGTSSGGIDTQYF
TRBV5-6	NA	CASSLARWKEEKLFF
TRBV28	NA	CASSRDRASYGYTF
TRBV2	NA	CASVGLAGASTGELFF
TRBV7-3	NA	CASSLTPGENYGYTF
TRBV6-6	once	CASRSRDRGPYEQYF